Listed here is a single T cell receptor (beta chain). The record originates from a study of shared clonotypes between healthy human individuals. CD45RO-negative CD8 cells positively selected for CCR7 made up the naive population, which excluded terminally differentiated effector memory CD45RA+ cells. Healthy HIV-negative adults without recent acute infections or vaccinations served as donors. It was at deep level that the assay was run. Using immunoSEQ multiplex PCR, the repertoire was profiled, and TCRdb retains in-frame clones only, with some absent. The sample shows some 2,000,000 clones, approximately 94% of them seen only once. Sample: naive CD8+ T cells sorted from blood. The source is a man between 18 and 35 years old in good health.

CDR3 coding DNA: TGTGCCAGCTCACCACTTCGACTCAACTGGGACACCGGGGAGCTGTTTTTT. Residues: CASSPLRLNWDTGELFF. The rearrangement joins TRBV18 to TRBJ2-2; D gene uncertain. Germline V lookup: CDR1 KGHSH, CDR2 LQKENI. V dropped 1 base and J dropped 3 bases, with 15 bases sitting between them. The CDR3 consists of 17 residues.